This is a list of T cell receptor beta chains from one sample in a study of control samples from healthy donors and cancer patients. Sequencing used immunoSEQ multiplex PCR; TCRdb keeps in-frame clones, though not all of them. This sample has 120,000 to 150,000 clones, with 91% found just once. The sample comprised blood. The origin of the receptors is a man aged 25 to 40 in good health. Both conserved end residues are part of each CDR3. Fields, in order: clone size, J gene, CDR3 length, V gene, D gene, CDR3 DNA, CDR3 protein. D genes are given only for firm matches. Rows give clone size only sometimes, using once, few, many, or a class for an expanded clone.

size: NA
J: TRBJ2-2
length: 15
V: TRBV30
D: NA
DNA: TGTGCCTGGAGGAGGGAGACTTTCACCACCGGGGAGCTGTTTTTT
CDR3: CAWRRETFTTGELFF

size: NA
J: TRBJ1-1
length: 14
V: TRBV18
D: NA
DNA: TGTGCCAGCTCACCGTTTGACTTGAACACTGAAGCTTTCTTT
CDR3: CASSPFDLNTEAFF

size: NA
J: TRBJ1-6
length: 16
V: TRBV28
D: TRBD1
DNA: TGTGCCAGCAGTCTGACAGGGAACATAGATAATTCACCCCTCCACTTT
CDR3: CASSLTGNIDNSPLHF

size: NA
J: TRBJ2-3
length: 14
V: TRBV19
D: TRBD2
DNA: TGTGCCAGCAAGCGGGGGGGCCAAATAGATACGCAGTATTTT
CDR3: CASKRGGQIDTQYF

size: NA
J: TRBJ1-5
length: 14
V: TRBV7-2
D: NA
DNA: TGTGCCAGCAGCTGGTATGGAGGGACTCAGCCCCAGCATTTT
CDR3: CASSWYGGTQPQHF

size: NA
J: TRBJ2-5
length: 15
V: TRBV2
D: NA
DNA: TGTGCCAGCAGTGAGGCCTCCTGGTACCAAGAGACCCAGTACTTC
CDR3: CASSEASWYQETQYF

size: NA
J: TRBJ1-1
length: 15
V: TRBV2
D: NA
DNA: TGTGCCAGCAGGACTAGGGGACGGGTGAACACTGAAGCTTTCTTT
CDR3: CASRTRGRVNTEAFF

size: NA
J: TRBJ2-3
length: 12
V: TRBV7-9
D: NA
DNA: TGTGCCAGCAGCTTCGGGACAGATACGCAGTATTTT
CDR3: CASSFGTDTQYF

size: NA
J: TRBJ1-5
length: 12
V: TRBV19
D: NA
DNA: TGTGCCAGTACCCTAGGGGGTCAGCCCCAGCATTTT
CDR3: CASTLGGQPQHF

size: NA
J: TRBJ1-1
length: 16
V: TRBV4-1
D: NA
DNA: TGCGCCAGCAGCCAAGAGGGGGGAGGTCTGAACACTGAAGCTTTCTTT
CDR3: CASSQEGGGLNTEAFF

size: NA
J: TRBJ2-5
length: 15
V: TRBV9
D: TRBD2
DNA: TGTGCCAGCAGCCCTCGGACTAGCGGGGGAGAGACCCAGTACTTC
CDR3: CASSPRTSGGETQYF

size: NA
J: TRBJ1-4
length: 17
V: TRBV5-4
D: TRBD1
DNA: TGTGCCAGCAGCCCTGGACAGGGGAGATTTGCTAATGAAAAACTGTTTTTT
CDR3: CASSPGQGRFANEKLFF

size: NA
J: TRBJ2-7
length: 15
V: TRBV28
D: TRBD1
DNA: TGTGCCAGCAGCCGGTATGACAGGGCGTACTACGAGCAGTACTTC
CDR3: CASSRYDRAYYEQYF

size: NA
J: TRBJ1-3
length: 15
V: TRBV2
D: NA
DNA: TGTGCCAGCAGTGTGGGCCCGGGGGCTGGAAACACCATATATTTT
CDR3: CASSVGPGAGNTIYF

size: NA
J: TRBJ2-7
length: 14
V: TRBV6-1
D: NA
DNA: TGTGCCAGCAGTGAAGCGGGATCCGGTACCGAGCAGTACTTC
CDR3: CASSEAGSGTEQYF

size: NA
J: TRBJ1-1
length: 15
V: TRBV3-1/TRBV3-2
D: TRBD1
DNA: TGTGCCAGCAGCCAACACTCCGGGACAGGGGCTGAAGCTTTCTTT
CDR3: CASSQHSGTGAEAFF

size: NA
J: TRBJ1-6
length: 16
V: TRBV2
D: NA
DNA: TGTGCCAGCAGTGAAGCGAGGCAGGGTATCTTTTCACCCCTCCACTTT
CDR3: CASSEARQGIFSPLHF

size: NA
J: TRBJ2-1
length: 16
V: TRBV11-1
D: NA
DNA: TGTGCCAGCAGCTTAGTGGTCAGCCGCTCCTACAATGAGCAGTTCTTC
CDR3: CASSLVVSRSYNEQFF

size: once
J: TRBJ1-6
length: 18
V: TRBV28
D: TRBD1
DNA: TGTGCCAGCAGACGCCCGGGACAGGGTGGCACCTATAATTCACCCCTCCACTTT
CDR3: CASRRPGQGGTYNSPLHF

size: NA
J: TRBJ2-1
length: 15
V: TRBV9
D: NA
DNA: TGTGCCAGCAGCGTAGTGGGCCGTTCCTACAATGAGCAGTTCTTC
CDR3: CASSVVGRSYNEQFF

size: NA
J: TRBJ1-2
length: 16
V: TRBV6-6
D: NA
DNA: TGTGCCAGCAGCCCTAGACCTGCCCCAGTGGACTATGGCTACACCTTC
CDR3: CASSPRPAPVDYGYTF

size: NA
J: TRBJ2-7
length: 11
V: TRBV29-1
D: NA
DNA: TGCAGCGCCCTCCTCTCCTACGAGCAGTACTTC
CDR3: CSALLSYEQYF

size: once
J: TRBJ2-2
length: 15
V: TRBV2
D: TRBD1
DNA: TGTGCCAGCAAAATGAGACAGGGTAACACCGGGGAGCTGTTTTTT
CDR3: CASKMRQGNTGELFF

size: NA
J: TRBJ1-1
length: 14
V: TRBV10-3
D: TRBD1
DNA: TGTGCCACCGGTCAAACAGGGGCCAACGCTGAAGCTTTCTTT
CDR3: CATGQTGANAEAFF